The 32 T cell receptor beta chains given below trace back to one sample, sequenced in a study of cytomegalovirus exposure and HLA in healthy donors. The PCR used 60 Vbeta and 13 Jbeta primers. The method was immunoSEQ multiplex PCR; TCRdb's version includes in-frame clones alone and lacks a portion of them. The sample has roughly 160,000 clones, approximately 81% seen once; the top ten hold 0.38%. The source material was PBMCs. All receptors come from a boy aged 2 to 10 in good health and CMV-seronegative.

This chain connects TRBV29-1 to TRBJ2-3; a weak D match, TRBD2 (6 bases). V was cut by 7 bases and J by 0 bases, with 8 bases left in between. The CDR3 loop spans 12 amino acids. CDR1 is SQVTM and CDR2 is ANQGSEA in the germline V gene. The CDR3 DNA follows: TGCAGCGGGGGACTTAGCACAGATACGCAGTATTTT. Encoded protein: CSGGLSTDTQYF.

This chain connects TRBV2 to TRBJ2-7, with 9 nucleotides matching TRBD2. The CDR3 loop spans 14 amino acids. J gave up 2 bases and V 4 bases, and 3 bases lay outside the gene matches. The V gene's germline CDR1 is SNHLY and CDR2 FYNNEI. CDR3 coding DNA: TGTGCCAGCAGTGCAGCGGGAGGCCCCTACGAGCAGTACTTC. As protein: CASSAAGGPYEQYF.

The rearrangement joins TRBV9 to TRBJ2-2; D gene ambiguous. Germline lookup yields CDR1 SGDLS and CDR2 YYNGEE. The CDR3 sequence is 15 residues long. V lost 0 bases, J lost 0 bases, and 6 bases lay in between. Here the CDR3 reads CASSVDSTNTGELFF. The CDR3 DNA follows: TGTGCCAGCAGCGTAGACTCAACGAACACCGGGGAGCTGTTTTTT.

The CDR3 DNA sequence: TGTGCCAGCAGCTTGCCAGACTCCTACGAGCAGTACTTC. Residues: CASSLPDSYEQYF. The V call is TRBV5-6, the J call TRBJ2-5; D uncertain. With the DNA end fitting TRBJ2-7 better, the J assignment may be wrong. Germline-derived CDR1 and CDR2 are SGHDT and YYEEEE. The CDR3 extends over 13 amino acids.

The V and J genes are TRBV7-3 and TRBJ2-3, with 10 positions matching TRBD2. The germline gives CDR1 SGHTA, CDR2 FQGTGA. The V segment lost 5 bases and the J segment 4 bases; nucleotides outside the gene matches: 6. The CDR3 runs to 15 residues. The CDR3 DNA follows: TGTGCCAGCAGCCCGAGCGGGAGGGCCGCAGATACGCAGTATTTT. Amino acids: CASSPSGRAADTQYF.

The J gene is TRBJ2-3, the V gene TRBV15; D gene uncertain. Trimming took 0 bases from V and 10 from J, leaving 11 bases between them. This CDR3 spans 13 amino acids. The germline V gene encodes CDR1 LNHNV and CDR2 YYDKDF (reference sequence). The CDR3 reads CATSRDRAFAQYF. The CDR3 bases are TGTGCCACCAGCAGAGATCGTGCGTTTGCGCAGTATTTT.

The chain uses TRBV2 and TRBJ2-3, with 9 bases fitting TRBD2. In germline, CDR1 is SNHLY, CDR2 FYNNEI. V shed 9 bases, J shed 5 bases, and the junction held 3 bases outside the gene matches. The CDR3 runs 12 residues. The CDR3 sequence: CARGLAVDTQYF. In DNA form, the CDR3 reads TGTGCCAGGGGACTAGCAGTAGATACGCAGTATTTT.

V usage is TRBV6-4 and J usage is TRBJ1-6; 8 nucleotides align to TRBD1. The CDR3 extends over 13 amino acids. After removal of 4 bases from V and 7 bases from J, the junction contained 0 bases not matched to a gene. Per the germline V gene, CDR1 is MRHNA and CDR2 is SNTAGT. CDR3 sequence: CASSAGGNSPLHF. The CDR3 DNA follows: TGTGCCAGCAGTGCAGGGGGCAATTCACCCCTCCACTTT.

As to this clone: A junction boundary mismatches the germline segment, possibly from a read error. This chain links TRBV29-1 with TRBJ2-5; 9 bases line up with TRBD2. The germline CDR1 and CDR2 sequences are SQVTM and ANQGSEA. This CDR3 is built from 12 residues. The CDR3 sequence: CSVGLAEESQYF. The DNA of the CDR3 is TGCAGCGTTGGACTAGCGGAAGAGAGCCAGTACTTC.

The chain recombines TRBV30 with TRBJ2-5; tentative D call: TRBD1 (6 bases). The CDR3 has 18 residues. Germline CDR1 reads GTSNPN; CDR2 reads SVGIG (reference sequence). Trimming shortened V by 1 base and J by 1 base, and 22 bases separated the two germline ends. The CDR3 region is CAWSGQATSRDLQETQYF. Here the CDR3 DNA reads TGTGCCTGGAGTGGACAGGCCACATCCCGGGACCTCCAAGAGACCCAGTACTTC.

The V and J genes are TRBV11-1 and TRBJ2-1; 7 bases are a match to TRBD2. Per the germline V gene, CDR1 is SGHAT and CDR2 is FQDESV (reference sequence). CDR3 size: 16 residues. Unmatched junction bases numbered 8, after V lost 4 bases and J lost 2 bases. The CDR3 nucleotides are TGTGCCAGCAGCTCGAGAGGACTAGTGACCTACAATGAGCAGTTCTTC. Protein: CASSSRGLVTYNEQFF.

V and J are TRBV6-1 and TRBJ2-7, with D perhaps TRBD1 (6 bases). From germline, CDR1 is MNHNS and CDR2 SASEGT. The CDR3 length is 15 residues. Deletions cut 2 bases from V and 1 base from J, with 12 bases between. The CDR3 DNA reads as TGTGCCAGCAGTGAACATGACAGGATTTCCTACGAGCAGTACTTC. Translating gives CASSEHDRISYEQYF.

CDR3 bases: TGTGCCAGCAGCTTAGTTGCCGGCTACACAGGGGCCGGGGAGCTGTTTTTT. Translation gives CASSLVAGYTGAGELFF. V and J are TRBV7-2 and TRBJ2-2; the match to TRBD1 covers 7 bases. The CDR3 has 17 residues. J gave up 6 bases and V 1 base, and 11 bases lay outside the gene matches. Germline values: CDR1 SGHTA, CDR2 FQGNSA.

This clone was seen a single time. This rearrangement joins TRBV2 to TRBJ2-3; D unresolved. Germline values: CDR1 SNHLY, CDR2 FYNNEI. The CDR3 runs 17 residues. The V end lost 0 bases, the J end lost 3 bases, and 16 bases lay between the germline ends. In DNA, the CDR3 is TGTGCCAGCAGTGAAGCGCACGAGCGTTTAGGAACAGATACGCAGTATTTT. Encoded protein: CASSEAHERLGTDTQYF.

The V gene is TRBV5-1, the J gene TRBJ2-7, with 10 bases fitting TRBD2. V gave up 2 bases and J gave up 6 bases; unmatched junction bases: 11. Germline assignment: CDR1 SGHRS and CDR2 YFSETQ. The CDR3 extends over 16 amino acids. The CDR3 loop reads CASSFAASGGGLEQYF. CDR3 DNA sequence: TGCGCCAGCAGCTTTGCGGCTAGCGGGGGAGGGCTCGAGCAGTACTTC.

The rearrangement uses TRBV7-3 and TRBJ2-7; weak D call: TRBD2 (7 bases). Per germline, CDR1 SGHTA and CDR2 FQGTGA. The CDR3 totals 14 residues. V shed 5 bases and J shed 7 bases, with 18 bases lying between them. The CDR3 DNA reads as TGTGCCAGCAGCCCTTTGGGGGGGCTGGGGGAGCAGTACTTC. As protein: CASSPLGGLGEQYF.

The chain links TRBV4-1 to TRBJ2-5, with D perhaps matching TRBD2 (7 bases). Germline lookup yields CDR1 MGHRA and CDR2 YSYEKL. V was trimmed by 0 bases and J by 4 bases, leaving 12 bases between them. This CDR3 has 15 amino acids. The CDR3 nucleotides read TGCGCCAGCAGCCAAGATAGGGGGGGCGGAGAGACCCAGTACTTC. As protein: CASSQDRGGGETQYF.

This rearrangement joins TRBV7-6 to TRBJ2-5; tentatively, D is TRBD2 (5 bases). Trimming shortened V by 5 bases and J by 11 bases, and 18 bases separated the two germline ends. The CDR3 length is 13 residues. Germline V gene sequence: CDR1 SGHVS, CDR2 FNYEAQ. The CDR3 loop reads CASSRRERYEQYF. In nucleotides, the CDR3 is TGTGCCAGCAGCAGACGGGAAAGATATGAGCAGTACTTC.

The V gene is TRBV11-2, the J gene TRBJ1-5; TRBD1 matches at 7 bases. V was clipped by 1 base and J by 7 bases; unmatched bases: 4. Germline lookup yields CDR1 SGHAT and CDR2 FQNNGV. The length of the CDR3 is 14 residues. CDR3 loop: CASSLVSGGQPQHF. CDR3 nucleotide sequence: TGTGCCAGCAGCTTAGTCTCAGGGGGACAGCCCCAGCATTTT.

This clone was recorded only once. The chain joins TRBV2 to TRBJ2-5; 15 nucleotides align to TRBD2. This CDR3 is built from 16 residues. In germline, CDR1 is SNHLY, CDR2 FYNNEI. Trimming took 1 base from V and 7 from J; bases not matched to a gene: 4. CDR3 amino acids: CASSEGTSGRVGTQYF. Written as DNA, the CDR3 is TGTGCCAGCAGTGAAGGGACTAGCGGGAGGGTGGGGACCCAGTACTTC.

The genes are TRBV18 and TRBJ1-4, with unresolved D. V dropped 0 bases and J dropped 8 bases, with 10 bases sitting between them. The CDR3 has 14 residues. The V gene's germline CDR1 is KGHSH and CDR2 LQKENI. The chain's CDR3 is CASSPPGDREKLFF. CDR3 bases: TGTGCCAGCTCACCACCGGGAGACCGCGAAAAACTGTTTTTT.

This chain uses TRBV7-3 with TRBJ2-1; 7 bases are a match to TRBD2. CDR1 and CDR2 from the germline V gene are SGHTA and FQGTGA. This CDR3 region has 15 residues. Trimming cost V 5 bases and J 4 bases; bases outside gene matches: 8. CDR3 region: CASSAQAGLYNEQFF. The CDR3 DNA reads as TGTGCCAGCAGCGCCCAAGCGGGGCTATACAATGAGCAGTTCTTC.

The CDR3: CASSFKGQDRQFF. In DNA, the CDR3 is TGTGCCAGCAGCTTTAAGGGACAGGACAGGCAGTTCTTC. The rearrangement uses TRBV7-3 and TRBJ2-1; 8 nucleotides line up with TRBD1. Germline V lookup: CDR1 SGHTA, CDR2 FQGTGA. The junction had 7 bases not matched to a gene; V was cut back by 3 bases and J by 12 bases. The CDR3 covers 13 residues.

The gene calls are TRBV9 and TRBJ2-5, with 12 positions matching TRBD1. V lost 1 base and J lost 1; bases outside the gene matches: 2. The CDR3 extends over 16 amino acids. Per the germline V gene, CDR1 is SGDLS and CDR2 is YYNGEE. CDR3 bases: TGTGCCAGCAGCGTAAGGGACAGGGGGCTCCAAGAGACCCAGTACTTC. The encoded protein is CASSVRDRGLQETQYF.

This clone was detected only a few times. The rearrangement joins TRBV28 to TRBJ1-2; a weak D match, TRBD1 (5 bases). Trimming left V 3 bases short and J 8 bases short, with 13 bases between. The CDR3 has 13 residues. Germline CDR1 and CDR2: MDHEN and SYDVKM. CDR3 DNA: TGTGCCAGCAGTTTTTGGGGACTGCGGGGCTACACCTTC. Protein product: CASSFWGLRGYTF.

The chain combines TRBV6-5 with TRBJ2-1; TRBD1 aligns across 7 bases. The CDR3 covers 15 residues. Germline V gene data show CDR1 as MNHEY and CDR2 as SVGAGI. The J segment lost 2 bases and the V segment lost 5 bases, leaving 6 bases of the junction unmatched. CDR3: CASSLQGVPYNEQFF. CDR3 nucleotides: TGTGCCAGCAGTCTTCAGGGGGTACCCTACAATGAGCAGTTCTTC.

The rearrangement uses TRBV10-1 and TRBJ2-3, with TRBD2 identical over 11 bases. Germline trimming cut 6 bases from V and 3 bases from J; bases unmatched to any gene: 2. Looked up from germline, CDR1 is WNHNN and CDR2 is SYGVQD (reference sequence). CDR3 length equals 14 residues. The CDR3 spells CASSLAGGTDTQYF. CDR3 nucleotide sequence: TGCGCCAGCAGCTTAGCGGGAGGGACAGATACGCAGTATTTT.

In this sample, this clone turned up a few times. In DNA, the CDR3 is TGTGCCAGCAGCTTGGCACTAGCGGACGAGCAGTTCTTC. Its protein is CASSLALADEQFF. The genes are TRBV5-6 and TRBJ2-1; 8 bases are shared with TRBD2. This CDR3 is built from 13 residues. V dropped 0 bases and J dropped 10; count of bases not matched to a gene: 3. Germline V CDR1 and CDR2: SGHDT, YYEEEE.

The chain carries TRBV29-1 and TRBJ1-5; perhaps TRBD1 as D (5 bases). Trimming pared 6 bases from V and 7 bases from J, leaving 13 bases between. The CDR3 sequence is 12 residues long. CDR1 is SQVTM and CDR2 is ANQGSEA in the germline V gene. The CDR3 region is CSVAGGIQPQHF. CDR3 coding DNA: TGCAGCGTGGCCGGGGGGATCCAGCCCCAGCATTTT.

The CDR3 is CASSFRYGQGLLRGYTF. The CDR3 DNA sequence: TGTGCCAGCAGTTTCCGATATGGACAGGGGCTTCTTCGTGGCTACACCTTC. The genes are TRBV27 and TRBJ1-2, with 9 nucleotides matching TRBD1. Germline CDR1 MNHEY, CDR2 SMNVEV (reference sequence). Trimming took 3 bases from V and 7 from J; bases not matched to a gene: 15. The CDR3 is 17 amino acids.

The rearrangement links TRBV5-1 to TRBJ2-5, with D possibly matching TRBD1 (5 bases). The CDR3 length is 13 residues. Germline loops: CDR1 SGHRS, CDR2 YFSETQ. V gave up 2 bases and J gave up 5 bases, with 10 bases separating them. The CDR3 here is CASSLAGYETQYF. The CDR3, as DNA: TGCGCCAGCAGCTTAGCAGGGTACGAGACCCAGTACTTC.

The chain is built from TRBV5-6 and TRBJ1-2; no clear D gene. From germline, CDR1 is SGHDT and CDR2 YYEEEE. The CDR3 runs to 14 residues. The germline V and J ends were trimmed by 0 bases and 2 bases, with 8 bases remaining between them. The CDR3 here is CASSLGPGNYGYTF. The CDR3 DNA reads TGTGCCAGCAGCTTGGGACCAGGAAACTATGGCTACACCTTC.